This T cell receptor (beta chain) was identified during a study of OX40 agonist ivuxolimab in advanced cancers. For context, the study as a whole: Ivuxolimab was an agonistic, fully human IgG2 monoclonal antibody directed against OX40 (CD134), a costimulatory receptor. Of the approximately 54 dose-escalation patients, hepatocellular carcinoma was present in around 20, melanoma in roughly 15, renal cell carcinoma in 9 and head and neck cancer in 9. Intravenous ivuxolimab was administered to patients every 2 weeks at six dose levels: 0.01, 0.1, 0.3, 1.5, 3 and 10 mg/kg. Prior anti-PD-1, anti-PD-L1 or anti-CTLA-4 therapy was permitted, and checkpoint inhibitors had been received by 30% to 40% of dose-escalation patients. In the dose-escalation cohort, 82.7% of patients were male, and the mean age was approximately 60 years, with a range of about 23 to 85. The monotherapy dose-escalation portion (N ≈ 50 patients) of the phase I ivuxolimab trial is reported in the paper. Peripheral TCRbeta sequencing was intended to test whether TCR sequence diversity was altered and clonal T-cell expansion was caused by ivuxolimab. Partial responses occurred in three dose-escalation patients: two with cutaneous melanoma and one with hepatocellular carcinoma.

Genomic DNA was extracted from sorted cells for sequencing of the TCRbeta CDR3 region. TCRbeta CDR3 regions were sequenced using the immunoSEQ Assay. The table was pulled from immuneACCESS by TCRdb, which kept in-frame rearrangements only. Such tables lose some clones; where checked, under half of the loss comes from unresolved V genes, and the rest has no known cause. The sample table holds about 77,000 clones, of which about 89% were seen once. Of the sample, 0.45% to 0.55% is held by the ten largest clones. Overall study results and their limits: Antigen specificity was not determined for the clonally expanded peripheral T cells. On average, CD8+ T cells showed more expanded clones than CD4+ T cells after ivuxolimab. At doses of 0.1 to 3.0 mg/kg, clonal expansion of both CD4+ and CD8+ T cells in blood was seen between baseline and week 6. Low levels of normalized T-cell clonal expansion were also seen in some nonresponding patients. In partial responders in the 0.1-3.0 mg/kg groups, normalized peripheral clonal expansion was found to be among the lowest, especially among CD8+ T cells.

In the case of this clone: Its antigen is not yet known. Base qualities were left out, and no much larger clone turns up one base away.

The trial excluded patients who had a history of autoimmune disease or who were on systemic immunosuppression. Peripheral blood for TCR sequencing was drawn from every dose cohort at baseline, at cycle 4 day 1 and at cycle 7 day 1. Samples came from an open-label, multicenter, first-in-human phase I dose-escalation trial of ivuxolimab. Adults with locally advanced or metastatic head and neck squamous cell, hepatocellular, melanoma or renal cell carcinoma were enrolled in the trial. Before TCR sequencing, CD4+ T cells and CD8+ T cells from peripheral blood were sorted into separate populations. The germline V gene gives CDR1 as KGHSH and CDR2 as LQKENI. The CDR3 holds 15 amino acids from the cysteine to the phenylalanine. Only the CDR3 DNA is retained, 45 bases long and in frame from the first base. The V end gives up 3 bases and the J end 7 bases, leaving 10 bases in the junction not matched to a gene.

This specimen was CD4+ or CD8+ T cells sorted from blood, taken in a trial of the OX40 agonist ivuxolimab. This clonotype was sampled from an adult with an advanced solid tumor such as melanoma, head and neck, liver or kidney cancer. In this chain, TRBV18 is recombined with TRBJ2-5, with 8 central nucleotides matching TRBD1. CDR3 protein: CASSPHSGQGGTQYF. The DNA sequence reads TGTGCCAGCTCACCCCACAGTGGACAGGGCGGGACCCAGTACTTC.